This entry lists 28 T cell receptor beta chains sequenced from one sample in a study of T cell responses to AZD1222 COVID-19 vaccine. TCRdb's copy holds only in-frame clones and misses some; the assay was immunoSEQ multiplex PCR. The table has about 83,000 clones, 86% seen once. The sequencing used peripheral blood, collected on day 0 of AZD1222 vaccination. The receptors were gathered from an adult in good health.

The chain is built from TRBV12-3 or TRBV12-4 and TRBJ2-1, with 9 bases that match TRBD2. J lost 15 bases, V lost 2 bases, and 8 bases had no gene match. There are 13 residues in the CDR3. The CDR3 region is CASSLLGGGAPFF. For the CDR3, the DNA is TGTGCCAGCAGTTTATTAGGCGGGGGGGCGCCGTTCTTC.

The chain couples TRBV29-1 to TRBJ1-1; 8 bases are shared with TRBD1. J was trimmed by 0 bases and V by 7 bases; bases with no gene match: 4. Germline V CDR1 and CDR2: SQVTM, ANQGSEA. The CDR3 length is 13 residues. The CDR3 protein is CSGRTGLNTEAFF. The CDR3 coding sequence is TGCAGCGGGAGGACAGGGTTGAACACTGAAGCTTTCTTT.

The rearrangement joins TRBV7-9 to TRBJ1-4, with a weak D call TRBD1 (5 bases). The CDR3 length is 14 residues. V was pared by 6 bases and J by 5 bases, with 13 bases between. Germline V gene data show CDR1 as SEHNR and CDR2 as FQNEAQ (reference sequence). The CDR3 spells CASRPGFGNEKLFF. The CDR3 bases are TGTGCCAGCAGGCCAGGGTTTGGGAATGAAAAACTGTTTTTT.

The V gene is TRBV27, the J gene TRBJ2-7; 7 nucleotides agree with TRBD2. Germline V lookup: CDR1 MNHEY, CDR2 SMNVEV (reference sequence). The CDR3 extends over 16 amino acids. Germline trimming cut 5 bases from V and 3 bases from J; bases unmatched to any gene: 13. The CDR3 bases are TGTGCCAGCAGTCCCTCCAACGGACTAGTCAACTACGAGCAGTACTTC. Its protein is CASSPSNGLVNYEQYF.

This chain uses TRBV7-3 with TRBJ2-1; 14 bases align to TRBD2. The CDR3 length is 15 residues. Germline V gene data show CDR1 as SGHTA and CDR2 as FQGTGA. Trimming cost V 5 bases and J 10 bases; bases outside gene matches: 7. The CDR3 loop is CASSPGTSGSEEQFF. The CDR3 DNA is TGTGCCAGCAGCCCCGGGACTAGCGGGAGTGAAGAGCAGTTCTTC.

This sequence joins TRBV4-3 and TRBJ2-3; 7 bases fit TRBD2. From germline, CDR1 is LGHNA and CDR2 YSLEER. CDR3 length: 16 amino acids. V trimming: 2 bases; J trimming: 0 bases; junction bases outside the gene matches: 5. The CDR3 protein is CASSQIAGLSTDTQYF. The DNA of the CDR3 is TGCGCCAGCAGCCAAATAGCGGGTCTTAGCACAGATACGCAGTATTTT.

This chain uses TRBV19 with TRBJ2-7, with a weak D call TRBD2 (6 bases). The V gene's germline CDR1 is LNHDA and CDR2 SQIVND (reference sequence). V was pared by 6 bases and J by 6 bases, with 21 bases between. CDR3 length: 15 residues. The CDR3 coding sequence is TGTGCCAGTAGATTTCAATCGAGACTAGGAGGCGAGCAGTACTTC. Amino acids: CASRFQSRLGGEQYF.

The V call is TRBV11-3, the J call TRBJ2-5, with 8 bases matching TRBD1. The CDR3 consists of 14 residues. CDR1 is SGHNT, CDR2 YENEEA, per germline. The V gene end was trimmed by 5 bases and the J gene end by 4 bases; junction bases not matched to a gene: 6. The CDR3 sequence: CASSASGGAETQYF. In DNA form, the CDR3 reads TGTGCCAGCAGCGCCTCAGGGGGCGCAGAGACCCAGTACTTC. Together with reference TRBV11-3 and TRBJ2-5, the CDR3 gives the full variable domain: EAGVVQSPRYKIIEKKQPVAFWCNPISGHNTLYWYLQNLGQGPELLIRYENEEAVDDSQLPKDRFSAERLKGVDSTLKIQPAELGDSAVYLCASSASGGAETQYFGPGTRLLVL.

The chain uses TRBV9 and TRBJ2-1; D not certain. CDR1 is SGDLS, CDR2 YYNGEE, per germline. V gave up 0 bases and J gave up 0 bases, with 10 bases separating them. The CDR3 is 16 amino acids. CDR3 region: CASSVVGRSSYNEQFF. DNA for the CDR3: TGTGCCAGCAGCGTAGTCGGGCGGTCCTCCTACAATGAGCAGTTCTTC.

The sample holds one count of this clone. The chain is built from TRBV30 and TRBJ2-5; 8 bases align to TRBD1. The CDR3 loop spans 11 amino acids. Germline CDR1 GTSNPN, CDR2 SVGIG (reference sequence). The V segment lost 8 bases and the J segment 2 bases; nucleotides outside the gene matches: 1. CDR3 nucleotide sequence: TGTGCCACAGGGGGTCAAGAGACCCAGTACTTC. Protein sequence: CATGGQETQYF.

The chain has TRBV6-5 and TRBJ1-3; maybe TRBD1 (5 bases). The CDR3 is made up of 14 amino acids. V lost 8 bases and J lost 0, with 11 bases in between. Germline assignment: CDR1 MNHEY and CDR2 SVGAGI. CDR3 in amino acids: CASQRGISGNTIYF. Written as DNA, the CDR3 is TGTGCCAGCCAGAGGGGAATCTCTGGAAACACCATATATTTT.

This rearrangement joins TRBV5-4 to TRBJ1-1; tentative D call: TRBD1 (5 bases). Germline V gene lookup returns CDR1 SGHNT and CDR2 YYREEE (reference sequence). Trimming took off 1 base at V and 0 bases at J, with 10 bases between the two ends. CDR3 length: 15 amino acids. The CDR3 nucleotides read TGTGCCAGCAGCTTGAATCAGGGCATGAACACTGAAGCTTTCTTT. Amino acids: CASSLNQGMNTEAFF.

This clone was seen a handful of times. The chain is built from TRBV23-1 and TRBJ2-1; D is possibly TRBD1 (6 bases). TRBV23-1 is an ORF; its function is uncertain. This CDR3 contains 16 residues. The V end was cut by 4 bases, the J end by 6 bases, with 19 bases between. CDR3 DNA sequence: TGCGCCAGCAGTCCAATTAGGGCAGGGGCCCTCAATGAGCAGTTCTTC. Residues: CASSPIRAGALNEQFF.

This CDR3 is CASSATGRGNEQFF. DNA for the CDR3: TGTGCCAGCAGTGCCACAGGACGGGGCAATGAGCAGTTCTTC. The rearrangement joins TRBV6-4 to TRBJ2-1, with D perhaps being TRBD1 or TRBD2 (5 bases each). V lost 4 bases and J 6 bases, leaving 13 bases between the germline ends. The CDR3 loop spans 14 amino acids. In germline, CDR1 is MRHNA, CDR2 SNTAGT.

The V gene is TRBV7-3, the J gene TRBJ2-7; TRBD1 matches 9 bases. Trimming took 6 bases from V and 2 from J; bases not matched to a gene: 8. This CDR3 has 15 residues. Looked up from germline, CDR1 is SGHTA and CDR2 is FQGTGA. The CDR3 here is CASSQGQGHTYEQYF. CDR3 nucleotides: TGTGCCAGCAGTCAAGGACAGGGGCACACCTACGAGCAGTACTTC.

This chain joins TRBV4-1 and TRBJ2-1; the D call may be TRBD1 or TRBD2 (6 bases each). This CDR3 comprises 15 residues. Trimming cost V 7 bases and J 3 bases, with 16 bases left between them. Germline V gene sequence: CDR1 MGHRA, CDR2 YSYEKL. The DNA of the CDR3 is TGCGCCAGCACCAAAACGGGGGCCGACTACAATGAGCAGTTCTTC. Translated, it gives CASTKTGADYNEQFF.

This chain uses TRBV5-6 with TRBJ2-4; D is uncertain. This CDR3 region has 14 residues. V was shortened by 2 bases and J by 8 bases, with 14 bases between the two germline ends. The germline V gene has CDR1 SGHDT and CDR2 YYEEEE. The CDR3 loop reads CASSFLPGQDIQYF. The CDR3 DNA reads TGTGCCAGCAGCTTCCTCCCGGGTCAAGACATTCAGTACTTC.

J is TRBJ2-7 and V is TRBV29-1; 10 bases fit TRBD2. Germline loops: CDR1 SQVTM, CDR2 ANQGSEA. The V segment lost 4 bases and the J segment 13 bases; nucleotides outside the gene matches: 7. The CDR3 is made up of 11 amino acids. The CDR3 DNA sequence: TGCAGCGTTGCAGCGGGAGGGCCTCAATACTTC. Translated, it gives CSVAAGGPQYF.

V is TRBV6-1 and J is TRBJ2-1, with 7 bases identical to TRBD2. The CDR3 loop spans 19 amino acids. V trimming: 1 base; J trimming: 0 bases; junction bases outside the gene matches: 12. Germline CDR1 reads MNHNS; CDR2 reads SASEGT. Here the CDR3 reads CASSEGGLAAPSSYNEQFF. The DNA of the CDR3 is TGTGCCAGCAGTGAAGGTGGGCTAGCGGCCCCGAGCTCCTACAATGAGCAGTTCTTC.

V is TRBV7-3 and J is TRBJ2-1; 11 nucleotides align to TRBD2. CDR1 SGHTA and CDR2 FQGTGA come from the germline V gene. With V trimmed by 3 bases and J by 8 bases, 6 bases remained unmatched. The CDR3 length is 15 residues. The CDR3 reads CASSLLAGGVYEQFF. Here the CDR3 DNA reads TGTGCCAGCAGCTTGCTAGCGGGAGGTGTGTATGAGCAGTTCTTC.

This clone has a single count. This rearrangement joins TRBV6-4 to TRBJ2-2; TRBD1 matches 8 bases. The trim removed 6 bases at V and 5 bases at J, leaving 5 bases unmatched. CDR3 length equals 14 residues. CDR1 is MRHNA, CDR2 SNTAGT, per germline. This CDR3 reads CASSPDRATGELFF. In DNA, the CDR3 is TGTGCCAGCAGCCCGGACAGGGCGACCGGGGAGCTGTTTTTT.

For this clone: The identical CDR3 is also encoded by other nucleotide sequences in the sample. V usage is TRBV6-5 and J usage is TRBJ1-2, with TRBD1 matching over 9 bases. The V gene's germline CDR1 is MNHEY and CDR2 SVGAGI. J gave up 4 bases and V 0 bases, and 3 bases lay outside the gene matches. The CDR3 has 15 residues. This CDR3 is CASSYSQGQGYGYTF. The DNA of the CDR3 is TGTGCCAGCAGTTACTCCCAGGGACAGGGCTATGGCTACACCTTC.

This clone has a single count. The J gene is TRBJ2-5, the V gene TRBV30; TRBD2 is a possible D gene (6 bases). The CDR3 is made up of 12 amino acids. Trimming removed 2 bases at V and 5 bases at J, with 9 bases between. Germline loops: CDR1 GTSNPN, CDR2 SVGIG (reference sequence). The CDR3 reads CAWSRGSETQYF. Written as DNA, the CDR3 is TGTGCCTGGAGTCGGGGGAGTGAGACCCAGTACTTC.

This chain uses TRBV18 with TRBJ2-7, with D perhaps TRBD2 (5 bases). Germline CDR1 reads KGHSH; CDR2 reads LQKENI. Trimming took off 0 bases at V and 9 bases at J, with 12 bases between the two ends. The length of the CDR3 is 13 residues. CDR3 sequence: CASSPPWVEGQYF. For the CDR3, the DNA is TGTGCCAGCTCACCACCGTGGGTTGAGGGGCAGTACTTC.

The V and J genes are TRBV6-6 and TRBJ1-2; weak D call: TRBD1 (5 bases). In germline, CDR1 is MNHNY, CDR2 SVGAGI (reference sequence). V was pared by 2 bases and J by 5 bases, with 9 bases between. The CDR3 totals 13 residues. In DNA form, the CDR3 reads TGTGCCAGCAGTTACAGGGGTCAGTATGGCTACACCTTC. This sequence encodes CASSYRGQYGYTF.

The chain has TRBV5-5 and TRBJ1-1, with D perhaps matching TRBD1 (5 bases). The V gene lost 4 bases and the J gene lost 0 bases, with 10 bases spanning the gap. Germline CDR1 SGHKS, CDR2 YYEKEE (reference sequence). The CDR3 has 14 residues. The CDR3 sequence is CASSPTAMNTEAFF. CDR3 nucleotides: TGTGCCAGCAGCCCGACAGCCATGAACACTGAAGCTTTCTTT.

This sequence joins TRBV5-1 and TRBJ2-5; 7 nucleotides match TRBD1. CDR3 length equals 14 residues. With 0 bases clipped from V and 2 bases from J, the junction kept 1 base outside the gene matches. Germline V gene lookup returns CDR1 SGHRS and CDR2 YFSETQ. The CDR3 here is CASSLGGQQETQYF. DNA of the CDR3: TGCGCCAGCAGCTTGGGGGGACAGCAAGAGACCCAGTACTTC.

The V call is TRBV7-2, the J call TRBJ2-2; 9 positions agree with TRBD1. The V gene's germline CDR1 is SGHTA and CDR2 FQGNSA. V shed 3 bases, J shed 5 bases, and the junction held 4 bases outside the gene matches. This CDR3 contains 15 residues. CDR3: CASSFGQGRTGELFF. The CDR3 region has the DNA TGTGCCAGCAGCTTTGGACAGGGGAGAACCGGGGAGCTGTTTTTT. The whole variable domain, filled in from reference TRBV7-2 and TRBJ2-2, reads GAGVSQSPSNKVTEKGKDVELRCDPISGHTALYWYRQSLGQGLEFLIYFQGNSAPDKSGLPSDRFSAERTGGSVSTLTIQRTQQEDSAVYLCASSFGQGRTGELFFGEGSRLTVL.